These T cell receptor beta chains were read from a single sample in a study of human T cells and chemical hapten exposure. MiXCR, run by TCRdb on the RACE reads, gives a single entry per CDR3 protein. The sample consists of fewer than 100,000 distinct CDR3 sequences, roughly 10% of them appearing once. The sequenced sample was whole blood, obtained in connection with sensitization to the hapten diphenylcyclopropenone (DPC). The origin of the receptors is a woman in her 30s with alopecia areata. Some clones in this sample may be carry-over from other donors' samples. Each CDR3 is given with its conserved first and last residue. The order of the fields is clone size, J gene, V gene, D gene, CDR3 protein, CDR3 DNA. The D gene is left open where the match is weak. The listing skips clone size in some rows; elsewhere it reads once, few, many or a size class.

clone_size: few; j_call: TRBJ2-1; v_call: TRBV11-3; d_call: -; cdr3_aa: CASSFGADYNEQFF; cdr3_nt: TGTGCCAGCAGCTTTGGAGCGGATTACAATGAGCAGTTCTTC
clone_size: few; j_call: TRBJ2-1; v_call: TRBV7-2; d_call: -; cdr3_aa: CASSQPSEDSYNEQFF; cdr3_nt: TGTGCCAGCAGTCAACCGTCTGAGGATTCCTACAATGAGCAGTTCTTC
clone_size: many; j_call: TRBJ2-1; v_call: TRBV11-2; d_call: -; cdr3_aa: CASRIPGTLHGGEQFF; cdr3_nt: TGTGCCAGCAGGATACCGGGGACTCTTCACGGGGGTGAGCAGTTCTTC
clone_size: many; j_call: TRBJ2-3; v_call: TRBV11-2; d_call: -; cdr3_aa: CASSFWGSTEGTQYF; cdr3_nt: TGTGCCAGCAGCTTCTGGGGGAGCACAGAGGGTACGCAGTATTTT
clone_size: -; j_call: TRBJ1-4; v_call: TRBV4-1; d_call: -; cdr3_aa: CASSQEWQTDEKLFF; cdr3_nt: TGCGCCAGCAGCCAAGAATGGCAGACTGATGAAAAACTGTTTTTT
clone_size: few; j_call: TRBJ2-5; v_call: TRBV10-1; d_call: -; cdr3_aa: CASSDPQETQYF; cdr3_nt: TGCGCCAGCAGTGACCCACAAGAGACCCAGTACTTC
clone_size: few; j_call: TRBJ1-4; v_call: TRBV10-3; d_call: -; cdr3_aa: CASWGGSNEKLFF; cdr3_nt: TGTGCCTCCTGGGGAGGGTCTAATGAAAAACTGTTTTTT
clone_size: many; j_call: TRBJ2-5; v_call: TRBV12-3/TRBV12-4; d_call: -; cdr3_aa: CASRPQGSETQYF; cdr3_nt: TGTGCCAGCAGGCCACAGGGATCGGAGACCCAGTACTTC
clone_size: few; j_call: TRBJ1-4; v_call: TRBV10-2; d_call: TRBD1; cdr3_aa: CASSETTGGGEKLFF; cdr3_nt: TGCGCCAGCAGTGAGACGACAGGGGGTGGCGAAAAACTGTTTTTT
clone_size: many; j_call: TRBJ2-7; v_call: TRBV24-1; d_call: -; cdr3_aa: CATSDPGQSYEQYF; cdr3_nt: TGTGCCACCAGTGATCCTGGACAGTCCTACGAGCAGTACTTC
clone_size: few; j_call: TRBJ1-2; v_call: TRBV20-1; d_call: -; cdr3_aa: CSALEGSSYGYTF; cdr3_nt: TGCAGTGCGCTCGAGGGGTCTAGCTATGGCTACACCTTC
clone_size: -; j_call: TRBJ1-6; v_call: TRBV10-1; d_call: -; cdr3_aa: CASSDNNSPLHF; cdr3_nt: TGCGCCAGCAGTGATAATAATTCACCCCTCCACTTT
clone_size: many; j_call: TRBJ2-1; v_call: TRBV20-1; d_call: TRBD1; cdr3_aa: CSGSEGAEPSYNEQFF; cdr3_nt: TGCAGTGGTAGTGAGGGGGCCGAGCCCTCCTACAATGAGCAGTTCTTC
clone_size: many; j_call: TRBJ1-2; v_call: TRBV12-3/TRBV12-4; d_call: -; cdr3_aa: CASSLSGSVYGYTF; cdr3_nt: TGTGCCAGCAGTTTATCAGGGAGCGTCTATGGCTACACCTTC
clone_size: few; j_call: TRBJ2-3; v_call: TRBV29-1; d_call: -; cdr3_aa: CSVEQGTDTQYF; cdr3_nt: TGCAGCGTGGAACAGGGAACAGATACGCAGTATTTT
clone_size: -; j_call: TRBJ1-1; v_call: TRBV11-2; d_call: -; cdr3_aa: CASSLWRAGSEAFF; cdr3_nt: TGTGCCAGCAGCCTTTGGAGGGCAGGCTCTGAAGCTTTCTTT
clone_size: -; j_call: TRBJ1-2; v_call: TRBV12-3/TRBV12-4; d_call: -; cdr3_aa: CASSGGMAALTNYGYTF; cdr3_nt: TGTGCCAGCAGTGGGGGGATGGCTGCCCTAACCAACTATGGCTACACCTTC
clone_size: many; j_call: TRBJ1-5; v_call: TRBV20-1; d_call: -; cdr3_aa: CRGGGQPYNQPQHF; cdr3_nt: TGCAGGGGGGGCGGCCAACCTTACAATCAGCCCCAGCATTTT
clone_size: many; j_call: TRBJ2-4; v_call: TRBV4-3; d_call: TRBD2; cdr3_aa: CASSQVSSGRGNIQYF; cdr3_nt: TGCGCCAGCAGCCAAGTTTCGAGCGGGAGGGGAAACATTCAGTACTTC
clone_size: many; j_call: TRBJ1-3; v_call: TRBV9; d_call: TRBD1; cdr3_aa: CASSPTGGGNTIYF; cdr3_nt: TGTGCCAGCAGCCCTACAGGGGGAGGAAACACCATATATTTT
clone_size: many; j_call: TRBJ2-7; v_call: TRBV28; d_call: -; cdr3_aa: CASSPFRVNEQYF; cdr3_nt: TGTGCCAGCAGTCCATTTCGAGTCAACGAGCAGTACTTC
clone_size: few; j_call: TRBJ2-5; v_call: TRBV30; d_call: TRBD1; cdr3_aa: CAWGGQGQETQYF; cdr3_nt: TGTGCCTGGGGTGGACAGGGCCAAGAGACCCAGTACTTC
clone_size: many; j_call: TRBJ2-3; v_call: TRBV28; d_call: TRBD2; cdr3_aa: CASRPTSGGALTQYF; cdr3_nt: TGTGCCAGCAGGCCAACTAGCGGGGGGGCCCTTACGCAGTATTTT
clone_size: -; j_call: TRBJ1-2; v_call: TRBV6-6; d_call: TRBD1; cdr3_aa: CASRSDRDGYTF; cdr3_nt: TGTGCCAGCAGATCCGACAGGGACGGCTACACCTTC
clone_size: many; j_call: TRBJ2-5; v_call: TRBV4-2; d_call: -; cdr3_aa: CASSQDVRETQYF; cdr3_nt: TGTGCCAGCAGCCAAGACGTTAGAGAGACCCAGTACTTC
clone_size: many; j_call: TRBJ2-2; v_call: TRBV29-1; d_call: -; cdr3_aa: CSVDRGSGELFF; cdr3_nt: TGCAGCGTTGACAGAGGGTCCGGGGAGCTGTTTTTT
clone_size: -; j_call: TRBJ1-1; v_call: TRBV4-1; d_call: -; cdr3_aa: CASSQALGNTEAFF; cdr3_nt: TGCGCCAGCAGCCAAGCCCTCGGGAACACTGAAGCTTTCTTT
clone_size: many; j_call: TRBJ2-5; v_call: TRBV5-1; d_call: -; cdr3_aa: CASNQLGLAHETQYF; cdr3_nt: TGCGCCAGCAACCAACTTGGGCTAGCACACGAGACCCAGTACTTC
clone_size: -; j_call: TRBJ2-5; v_call: TRBV20-1; d_call: TRBD2; cdr3_aa: CSARDPSGATQETQYF; cdr3_nt: TGCAGTGCTAGAGATCCGAGCGGGGCGACACAAGAGACCCAGTACTTC
clone_size: few; j_call: TRBJ1-2; v_call: TRBV30; d_call: -; cdr3_aa: CAWSVPWADFNYGYTF; cdr3_nt: TGTGCCTGGAGTGTACCATGGGCAGATTTTAACTATGGCTACACCTTC
clone_size: many; j_call: TRBJ2-1; v_call: TRBV6-1; d_call: TRBD2; cdr3_aa: CASSGRRRGAQTGINEQFF; cdr3_nt: TGTGCCAGCAGTGGTCGACGGCGGGGGGCCCAAACGGGGATCAATGAGCAGTTCTTC
clone_size: -; j_call: TRBJ2-5; v_call: TRBV5-1; d_call: -; cdr3_aa: CASSLDTSTQYF; cdr3_nt: TGCGCCAGCAGCTTAGACACTTCGACCCAGTACTTC
clone_size: few; j_call: TRBJ2-3; v_call: TRBV4-3; d_call: TRBD2; cdr3_aa: CASSQAPGLAGEVDTQYF; cdr3_nt: TGCGCCAGCAGCCAAGCTCCGGGACTAGCGGGAGAGGTCGATACGCAGTATTTT
clone_size: many; j_call: TRBJ1-2; v_call: TRBV28; d_call: TRBD1; cdr3_aa: CASSSTGTGNGYTF; cdr3_nt: TGTGCCAGCAGTTCCACCGGGACAGGCAATGGCTACACCTTC
clone_size: -; j_call: TRBJ2-3; v_call: TRBV28; d_call: -; cdr3_aa: CASTRGLSTDTQYF; cdr3_nt: TGTGCCAGCACCCGGGGGCTAAGCACAGATACGCAGTATTTT
clone_size: -; j_call: TRBJ1-1; v_call: TRBV2; d_call: -; cdr3_aa: CASSDGARGDTEAFF; cdr3_nt: TGTGCCAGCAGTGACGGAGCCCGTGGTGACACTGAAGCTTTCTTT
clone_size: few; j_call: TRBJ2-2; v_call: TRBV5-1; d_call: -; cdr3_aa: CASSLETGTGELFF; cdr3_nt: TGCGCCAGCAGCTTGGAGACGGGCACCGGGGAGCTGTTTTTT
clone_size: many; j_call: TRBJ2-2; v_call: TRBV28; d_call: TRBD1; cdr3_aa: CASTPPRTGISGELFF; cdr3_nt: TGTGCCAGCACTCCTCCGCGGACAGGGATATCCGGGGAGCTGTTTTTT
clone_size: many; j_call: TRBJ2-3; v_call: TRBV11-2; d_call: -; cdr3_aa: CASSLDSWGADTQYF; cdr3_nt: TGTGCCAGCAGCTTAGATTCTTGGGGGGCAGATACGCAGTATTTT
clone_size: many; j_call: TRBJ2-5; v_call: TRBV2; d_call: -; cdr3_aa: CASRGPETQYF; cdr3_nt: TGTGCCAGCAGGGGGCCGGAGACCCAGTACTTC
clone_size: -; j_call: TRBJ2-5; v_call: TRBV5-1; d_call: -; cdr3_aa: CASREGRTQETQYF; cdr3_nt: TGCGCCAGCAGGGAGGGACGGACCCAAGAGACCCAGTACTTC
clone_size: -; j_call: TRBJ1-2; v_call: TRBV28; d_call: -; cdr3_aa: CASSPTINYGYTF; cdr3_nt: TGTGCCAGCAGTCCTACAATAAACTATGGCTACACCTTC